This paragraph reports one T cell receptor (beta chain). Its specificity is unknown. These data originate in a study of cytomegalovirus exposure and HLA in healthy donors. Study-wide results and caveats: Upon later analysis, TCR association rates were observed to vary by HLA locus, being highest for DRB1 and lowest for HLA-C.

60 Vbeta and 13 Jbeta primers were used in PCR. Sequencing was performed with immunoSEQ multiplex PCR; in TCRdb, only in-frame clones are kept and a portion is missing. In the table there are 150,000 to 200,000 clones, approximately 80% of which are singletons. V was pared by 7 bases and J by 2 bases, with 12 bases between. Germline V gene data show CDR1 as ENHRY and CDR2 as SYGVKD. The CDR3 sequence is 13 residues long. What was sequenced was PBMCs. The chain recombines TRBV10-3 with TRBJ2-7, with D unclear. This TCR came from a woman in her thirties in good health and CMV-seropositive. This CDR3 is CAITAQATYEQYF. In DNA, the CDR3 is TGTGCCATCACGGCTCAGGCCACCTACGAGCAGTACTTC.